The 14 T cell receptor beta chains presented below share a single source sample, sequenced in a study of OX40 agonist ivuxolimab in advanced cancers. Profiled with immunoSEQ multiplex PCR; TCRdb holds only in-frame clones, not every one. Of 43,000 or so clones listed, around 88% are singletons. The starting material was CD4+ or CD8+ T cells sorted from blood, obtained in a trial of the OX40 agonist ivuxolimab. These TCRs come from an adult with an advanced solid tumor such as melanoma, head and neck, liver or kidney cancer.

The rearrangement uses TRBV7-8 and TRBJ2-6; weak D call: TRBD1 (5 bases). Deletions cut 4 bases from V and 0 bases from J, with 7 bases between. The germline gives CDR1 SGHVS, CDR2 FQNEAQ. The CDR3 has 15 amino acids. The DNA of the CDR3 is TGTGCCAGCAGCTGGCAGGGCTCTGGGGCCAACGTCCTGACTTTC. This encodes CASSWQGSGANVLTF.

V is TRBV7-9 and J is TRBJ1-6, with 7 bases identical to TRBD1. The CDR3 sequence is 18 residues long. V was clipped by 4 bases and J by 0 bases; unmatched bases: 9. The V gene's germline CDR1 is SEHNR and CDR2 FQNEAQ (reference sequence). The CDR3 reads CASSWRDSPSSYNSPLHF. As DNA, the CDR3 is TGTGCCAGCAGCTGGAGGGACAGCCCGAGCTCCTATAATTCACCCCTCCACTTT.

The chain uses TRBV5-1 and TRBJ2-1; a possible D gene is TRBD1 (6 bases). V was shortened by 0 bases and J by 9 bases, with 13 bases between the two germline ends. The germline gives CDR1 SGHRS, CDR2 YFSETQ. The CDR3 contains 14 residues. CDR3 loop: CASSLGSGVGEQFF. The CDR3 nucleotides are TGCGCCAGCAGCTTGGGGTCAGGGGTGGGTGAGCAGTTCTTC. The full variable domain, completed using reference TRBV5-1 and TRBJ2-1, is KAGVTQTPRYLIKTRGQQVTLSCSPISGHRSVSWYQQTPGQGLQFLFEYFSETQRNKGNFPGRFSGRQFSNSRSEMNVSTLELGDSALYLCASSLGSGVGEQFFGPGTRLTVL.

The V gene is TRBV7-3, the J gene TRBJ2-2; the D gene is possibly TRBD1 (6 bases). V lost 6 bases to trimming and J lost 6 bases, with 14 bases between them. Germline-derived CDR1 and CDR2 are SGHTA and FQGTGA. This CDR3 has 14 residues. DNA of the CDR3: TGTGCCAGCAGTCCCCACAGACAGGCCGGGGAGCTGTTTTTT. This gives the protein CASSPHRQAGELFF.

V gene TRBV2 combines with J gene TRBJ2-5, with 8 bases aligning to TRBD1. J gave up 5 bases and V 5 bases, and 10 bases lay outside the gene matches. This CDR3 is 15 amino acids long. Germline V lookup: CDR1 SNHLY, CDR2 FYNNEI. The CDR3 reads CASSPRQGPGETQYF. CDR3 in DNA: TGTGCCAGCAGTCCCAGACAGGGGCCGGGGGAGACCCAGTACTTC.

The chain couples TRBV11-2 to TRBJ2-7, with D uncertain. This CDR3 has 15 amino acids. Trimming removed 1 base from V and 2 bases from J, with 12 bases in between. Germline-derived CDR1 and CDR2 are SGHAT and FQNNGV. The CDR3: CASSLGRSTTYEQYF. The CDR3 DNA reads TGTGCCAGCAGCTTAGGGCGCAGCACCACCTACGAGCAGTACTTC.

CDR3 in amino acids: CASSEAGGSVYEQYF. The CDR3, as DNA: TGTGCCAGCAGTGAAGCCGGGGGCTCAGTTTACGAGCAGTACTTC. The rearrangement links TRBV6-4 to TRBJ2-7; the D call may be TRBD1 or TRBD2 (6 bases each). V was clipped by 3 bases and J by 4 bases, with 16 bases between them. The CDR3 is made up of 15 amino acids. Germline assignment: CDR1 MRHNA and CDR2 SNTAGT.

The CDR3 loop is CASSQPIVQKPGANVLTF. In nucleotides, the CDR3 is TGCGCCAGCAGTCAACCAATCGTTCAAAAACCTGGGGCCAACGTCCTGACTTTC. The J gene is TRBJ2-6, the V gene TRBV23-1; D not certain. TRBV23-1 is classed as an ORF, of uncertain function. There are 18 residues in the CDR3. The V gene lost 2 bases and the J gene lost 2 bases, with 16 bases spanning the gap.

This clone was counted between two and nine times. CDR3 nucleotide sequence: TGTGCCAGCTCACGTACTCAGGCCTACAATGAGCAGTTCTTC. Translation: CASSRTQAYNEQFF. The rearrangement links TRBV18 to TRBJ2-1; D is uncertain. The germline V gene has CDR1 KGHSH and CDR2 LQKENI. The CDR3 runs 14 residues. Trimming cost V 4 bases and J 2 bases, with 9 bases left between them. The full variable domain, in which reference TRBV18 and TRBJ2-1 provide the parts outside the CDR3, is NAGVMQNPRHLVRRRGQEARLRCSPMKGHSHVYWYRQLPEEGLKFMVYLQKENIIDESGMPKERFSAEFPKEGPSILRIQQVVRGDSAAYFCASSRTQAYNEQFFGPGTRLTVL.

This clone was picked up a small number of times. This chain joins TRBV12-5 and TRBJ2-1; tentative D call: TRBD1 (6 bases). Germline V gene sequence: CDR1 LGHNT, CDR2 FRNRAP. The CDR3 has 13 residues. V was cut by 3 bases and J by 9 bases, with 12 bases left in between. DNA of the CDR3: TGTGCTAGTGGTTTCGCAGGGGTGGGTGAGCAGTTCTTC. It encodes CASGFAGVGEQFF. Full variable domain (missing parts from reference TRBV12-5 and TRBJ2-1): DARVTQTPRHKVTEMGQEVTMRCQPILGHNTVFWYRQTMMQGLELLAYFRNRAPLDDSGMPKDRFSAEMPDATLATLKIQPSEPRDSAVYFCASGFAGVGEQFFGPGTRLTVL.

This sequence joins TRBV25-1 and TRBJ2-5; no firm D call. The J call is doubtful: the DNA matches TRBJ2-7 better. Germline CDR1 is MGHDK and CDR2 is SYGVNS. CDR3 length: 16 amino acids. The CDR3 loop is CASSGPLVDDFYEQYF. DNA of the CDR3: TGTGCCAGCAGTGGGCCTTTGGTGGACGATTTCTACGAGCAGTACTTC.

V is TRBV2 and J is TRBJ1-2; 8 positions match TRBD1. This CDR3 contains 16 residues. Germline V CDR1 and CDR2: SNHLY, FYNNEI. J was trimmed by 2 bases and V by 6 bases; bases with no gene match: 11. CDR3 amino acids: CASRRGGTGENYGYTF. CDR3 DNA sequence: TGTGCCAGCAGAAGAGGGGGGACAGGTGAAAACTATGGCTACACCTTC.

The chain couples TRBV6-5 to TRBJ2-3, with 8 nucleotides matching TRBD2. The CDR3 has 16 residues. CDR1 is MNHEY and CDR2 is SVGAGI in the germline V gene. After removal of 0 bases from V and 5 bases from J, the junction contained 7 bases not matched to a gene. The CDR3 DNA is TGTGCCAGCAGTTACTCAGGCGGGGGGCTAATAGATACGCAGTATTTT. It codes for CASSYSGGGLIDTQYF.

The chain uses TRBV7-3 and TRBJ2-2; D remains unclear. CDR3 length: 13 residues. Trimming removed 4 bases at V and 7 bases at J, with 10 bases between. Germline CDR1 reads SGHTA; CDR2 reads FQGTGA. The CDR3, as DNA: TGTGCCAGCAGCTCTCAGCCTGGCGGGGAGCTGTTTTTT. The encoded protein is CASSSQPGGELFF. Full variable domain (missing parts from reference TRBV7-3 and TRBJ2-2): GAGVSQTPSNKVTEKGKYVELRCDPISGHTALYWYRQSLGQGPEFLIYFQGTGAADDSGLPNDRFFAVRPEGSVSTLKIQRTERGDSAVYLCASSSQPGGELFFGEGSRLTVL.